This T cell receptor beta chain stems from a study of radiation and T cells in renal cell carcinoma. Study overall: Nephrectomy followed 15 Gy stereotactic body radiation by 4 weeks.

TCRdb keeps only in-frame clones here, not all; method: immunoSEQ multiplex PCR. This sample carries approximately 110,000 clones, 80% to 85% of them seen once, and the ten largest clones take around 3%. V was pared by 0 bases and J by 0 bases, with 2 bases of the junction left unmatched. Germline CDR1 reads SGHRS; CDR2 reads YFSETQ. The CDR3 runs to 16 residues. Time point specified: baseline pretreatment blood. The treatment denotes: 15 Gy SBRT to primary tumor, nephrectomy 4 weeks later. This clonotype was obtained from a woman between 55 and 75 years old with renal cell carcinoma. The specimen was blood, collected from a patient whose treatment included radiotherapy and nephrectomy. The V gene is TRBV5-1, the J gene TRBJ2-1, with 8 nucleotides matching TRBD2. The CDR3 sequence is CASSLGSGNSYNEQFF. The CDR3 region has the DNA TGCGCCAGCAGCTTGGGTAGCGGGAACTCCTACAATGAGCAGTTCTTC.